This TCR beta chain was identified during a study of blood T cell repertoires in COVID-19 (TCRdb year 2020). Some background on the complete study: Samples from collaborators originated in the United States, Italy and Spain and spanned both the acute and convalescent phases of COVID-19. Subjects who had been exposed to COVID-19, were actively infected with it, or had recovered from it provided the deeply sampled blood TCRbeta repertoires that made up the dataset. Samples were obtained from the ongoing ImmuneRACE study (first 160 participants) and from 1,254 subjects provided by 6 global collaborators. Where available, HLA class I and class II types were taken from metadata supplied by the sample provider and were not determined by assay-based typing. The repertoires were released in a freely available public database intended as a resource for research on the immune response to SARS-CoV-2. The prospective study material was composed of cDNA or gDNA derived from T cells, B-cell-depleted T cells, or PBMCs. Sample metadata almost always included a de-identified subject ID, COVID-19 status, age in years and sex. Overall study outcomes, separate from this receptor: The quantity of clinical and demographic metadata differed by source and by participant and was supplied without curation.

The V end loses 0 bases and the J end loses 4 bases, and a stretch of 11 bases separates them. CDR3 length: 15 amino acids, cysteine to phenylalanine. The kept DNA is CDR3 alone, 45 bases in frame from the first base. CDR1 and CDR2, looked up from the germline V gene (reference sequence), are SGHNT and YYREEE. Each collaborating institution followed its own protocols to collect whole blood in K2EDTA tubes. For TCRbeta analysis, collaborators shipped samples as frozen whole blood, isolated PBMCs, or DNA extracted from either of those sample types. Remarks on this clone: No antigen is known for it. No per-base quality is available; no much larger clone lies one base away.

TCRbeta CDR3 regions were amplified from genomic DNA using the immunoSEQ Assay, a bias-controlled multiplex PCR. On the authors' methods: The number of nucleated cells in each sample was estimated from the amplification of reference gene primers within the assay. Sequence reads were collapsed and filtered to measure the absolute abundance of every unique TCRbeta CDR3 rearrangement. For each sample, productive Simpson clonality was calculated as the square root of Simpson's diversity index across productive rearrangements. As stored in TCRdb, this immuneACCESS dataset retains in-frame rearrangements with V and J assigned. A fraction of the clones does not appear; measured against another copy, unresolved V genes explain less than half of the discrepancy, and the remainder lacks a known reason. V and J calls and clone size are those listed in that table; D and trimming were worked out from the DNA. In all, the sample holds about 93,000 clones, and roughly 80% of those were seen once. The ten biggest clones cover 15% to 20% of the sample.

This clonotype was sampled from a human donor in a cohort sampled during active COVID-19. The sequence is built from TRBV5-4 and TRBJ2-1, with a tentative D gene TRBD1 over 7 matching bases. The sequenced sample consisted of peripheral blood. CDR3 protein: CASSLEGAGYNEQFF. In nucleotide form, the sequence is TGTGCCAGCAGCTTGGAGGGGGCGGGGTACAATGAGCAGTTCTTC.